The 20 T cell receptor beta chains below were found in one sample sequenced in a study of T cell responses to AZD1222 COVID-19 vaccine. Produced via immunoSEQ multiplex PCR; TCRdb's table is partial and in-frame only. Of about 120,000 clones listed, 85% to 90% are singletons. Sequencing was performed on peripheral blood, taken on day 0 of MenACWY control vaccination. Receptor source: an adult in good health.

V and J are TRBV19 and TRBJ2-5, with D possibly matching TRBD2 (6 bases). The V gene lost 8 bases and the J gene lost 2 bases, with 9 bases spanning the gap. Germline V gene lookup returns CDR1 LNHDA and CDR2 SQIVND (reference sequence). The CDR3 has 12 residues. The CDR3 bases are TGTGCCAGTGGCGGGATTCAAGAGACCCAGTACTTC. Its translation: CASGGIQETQYF.

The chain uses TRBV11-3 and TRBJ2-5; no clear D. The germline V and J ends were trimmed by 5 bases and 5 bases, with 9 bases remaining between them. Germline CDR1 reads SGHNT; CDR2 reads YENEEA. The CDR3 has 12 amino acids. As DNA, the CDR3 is TGTGCCAGCAGCAACCCCTTTGAGACCCAGTACTTC. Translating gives CASSNPFETQYF.

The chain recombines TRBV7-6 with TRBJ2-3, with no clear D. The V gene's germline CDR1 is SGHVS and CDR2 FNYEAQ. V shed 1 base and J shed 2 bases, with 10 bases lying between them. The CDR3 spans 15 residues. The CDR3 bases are TGTGCCAGCAGCTTAGGGTCGGAAAACACAGATACGCAGTATTTT. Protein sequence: CASSLGSENTDTQYF.

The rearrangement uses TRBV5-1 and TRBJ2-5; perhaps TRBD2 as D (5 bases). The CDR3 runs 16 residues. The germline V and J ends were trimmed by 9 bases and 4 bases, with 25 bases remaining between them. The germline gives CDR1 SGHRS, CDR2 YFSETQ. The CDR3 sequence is CATAAEIATTIETQYF. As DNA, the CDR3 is TGCGCCACCGCGGCGGAAATAGCGACGACAATAGAGACCCAGTACTTC.

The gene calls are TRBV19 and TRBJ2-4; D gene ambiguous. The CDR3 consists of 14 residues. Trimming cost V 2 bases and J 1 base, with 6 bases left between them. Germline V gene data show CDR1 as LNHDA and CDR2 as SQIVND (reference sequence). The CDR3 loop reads CASSITEAKNIQYF. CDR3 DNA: TGTGCCAGTAGTATAACGGAGGCCAAAAACATTCAGTACTTC. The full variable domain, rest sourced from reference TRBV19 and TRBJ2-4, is DGGITQSPKYLFRKEGQNVTLSCEQNLNHDAMYWYRQDPGQGLRLIYYSQIVNDFQKGDIAEGYSVSREKKESFPLTVTSAQKNPTAFYLCASSITEAKNIQYFGAGTRLSVL.

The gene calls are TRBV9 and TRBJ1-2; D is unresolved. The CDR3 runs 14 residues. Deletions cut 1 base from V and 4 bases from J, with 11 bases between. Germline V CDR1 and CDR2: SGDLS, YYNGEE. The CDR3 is CASSVSDSGYGYTF. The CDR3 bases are TGTGCCAGCAGCGTATCAGATTCGGGCTATGGCTACACCTTC.

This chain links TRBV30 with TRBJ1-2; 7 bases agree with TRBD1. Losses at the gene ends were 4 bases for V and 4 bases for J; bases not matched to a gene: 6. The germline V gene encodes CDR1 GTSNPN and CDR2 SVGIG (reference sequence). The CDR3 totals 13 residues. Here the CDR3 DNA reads TGTGCCTGGAACCAAGGGGGCCCCTATGGCTACACCTTC. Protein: CAWNQGGPYGYTF.

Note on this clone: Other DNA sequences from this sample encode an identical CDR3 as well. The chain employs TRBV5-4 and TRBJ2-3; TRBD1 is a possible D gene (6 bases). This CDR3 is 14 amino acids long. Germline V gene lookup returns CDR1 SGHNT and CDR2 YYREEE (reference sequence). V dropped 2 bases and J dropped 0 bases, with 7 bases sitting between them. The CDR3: CASSLQGSTDTQYF. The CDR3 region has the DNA TGTGCCAGCAGCTTACAGGGAAGCACAGATACGCAGTATTTT.

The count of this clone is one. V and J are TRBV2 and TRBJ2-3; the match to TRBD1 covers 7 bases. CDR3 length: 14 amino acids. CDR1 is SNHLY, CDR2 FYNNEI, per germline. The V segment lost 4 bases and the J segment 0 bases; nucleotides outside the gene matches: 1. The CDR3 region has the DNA TGTGCCAGCAGTGGACAGGGTAGCACAGATACGCAGTATTTT. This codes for CASSGQGSTDTQYF.

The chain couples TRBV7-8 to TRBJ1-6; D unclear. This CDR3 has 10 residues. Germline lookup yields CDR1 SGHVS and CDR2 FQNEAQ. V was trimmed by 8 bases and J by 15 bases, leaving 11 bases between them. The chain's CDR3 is CASVPYLLHF. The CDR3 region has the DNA TGTGCCAGCGTCCCCTATCTCCTCCACTTT.

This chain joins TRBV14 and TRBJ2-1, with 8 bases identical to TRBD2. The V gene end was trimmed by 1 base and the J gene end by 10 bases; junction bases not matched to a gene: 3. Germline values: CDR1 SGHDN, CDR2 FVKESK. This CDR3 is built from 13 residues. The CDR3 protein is CASSQATSGEQFF. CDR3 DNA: TGTGCCAGCAGCCAAGCCACTAGCGGCGAGCAGTTCTTC.

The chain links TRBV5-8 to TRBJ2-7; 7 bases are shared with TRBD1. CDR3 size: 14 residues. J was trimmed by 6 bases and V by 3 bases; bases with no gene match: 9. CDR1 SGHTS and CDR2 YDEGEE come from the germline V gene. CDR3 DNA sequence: TGTGCCAGCAGCTACCCGGGACAGTTCGTCGAGCAGTACTTC. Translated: CASSYPGQFVEQYF. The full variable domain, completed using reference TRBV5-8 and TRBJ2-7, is EAGVTQSPTHLIKTRGQQATLRCSPISGHTSVYWYQQALGLGLQFLLWYDEGEERNRGNFPPRFSGRQFPNYSSELNVNALELEDSALYLCASSYPGQFVEQYFGPGTRLTVT.

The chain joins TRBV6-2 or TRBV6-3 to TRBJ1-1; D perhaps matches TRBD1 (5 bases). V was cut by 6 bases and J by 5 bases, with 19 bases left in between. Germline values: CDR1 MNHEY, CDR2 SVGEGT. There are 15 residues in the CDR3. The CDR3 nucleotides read TGTGCCAGCAGCCCGGGACTCCCCGCGGCGACTGAAGCTTTCTTT. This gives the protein CASSPGLPAATEAFF.

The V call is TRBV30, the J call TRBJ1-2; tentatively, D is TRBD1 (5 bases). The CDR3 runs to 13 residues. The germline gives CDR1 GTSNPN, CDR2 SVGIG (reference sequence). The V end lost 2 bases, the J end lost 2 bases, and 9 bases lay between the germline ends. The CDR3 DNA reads TGTGCCTGGAGTCAGCAGGGAAACTATGGCTACACCTTC. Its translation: CAWSQQGNYGYTF.

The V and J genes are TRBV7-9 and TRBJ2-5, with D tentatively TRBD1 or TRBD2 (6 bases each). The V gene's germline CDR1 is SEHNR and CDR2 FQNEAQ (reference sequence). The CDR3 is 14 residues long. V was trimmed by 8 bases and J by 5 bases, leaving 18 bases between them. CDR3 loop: CASRGTLLGETQYF. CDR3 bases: TGTGCCAGCCGCGGGACACTCTTAGGGGAGACCCAGTACTTC.

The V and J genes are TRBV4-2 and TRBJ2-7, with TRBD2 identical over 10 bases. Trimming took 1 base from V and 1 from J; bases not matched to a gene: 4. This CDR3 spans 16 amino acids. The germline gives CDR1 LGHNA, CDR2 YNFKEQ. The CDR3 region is CASSQVVLAGSYEQYF. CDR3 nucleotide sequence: TGTGCCAGCAGCCAAGTTGTACTAGCGGGATCCTACGAGCAGTACTTC.

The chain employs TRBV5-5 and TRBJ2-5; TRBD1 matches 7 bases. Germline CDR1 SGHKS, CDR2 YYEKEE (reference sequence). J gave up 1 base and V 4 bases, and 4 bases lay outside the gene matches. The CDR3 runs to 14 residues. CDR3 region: CASSPTGLQETQYF. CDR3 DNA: TGTGCCAGCAGCCCGACAGGGCTCCAAGAGACCCAGTACTTC.

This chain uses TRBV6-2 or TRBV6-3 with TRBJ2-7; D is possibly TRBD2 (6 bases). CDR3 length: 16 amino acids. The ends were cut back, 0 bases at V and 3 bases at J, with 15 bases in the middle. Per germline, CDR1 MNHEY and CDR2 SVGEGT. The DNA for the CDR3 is TGTGCCAGCAGTTACTCGATCGGGGGAAAAAGCTACGAGCAGTACTTC. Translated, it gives CASSYSIGGKSYEQYF.

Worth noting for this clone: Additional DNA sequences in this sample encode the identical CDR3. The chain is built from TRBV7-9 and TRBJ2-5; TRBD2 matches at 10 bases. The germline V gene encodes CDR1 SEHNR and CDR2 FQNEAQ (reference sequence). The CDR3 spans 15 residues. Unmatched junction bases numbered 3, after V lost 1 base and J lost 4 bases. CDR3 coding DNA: TGTGCCAGCAGCTTAGTGTTAGCGGGAGGAGAGACCCAGTACTTC. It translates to CASSLVLAGGETQYF.

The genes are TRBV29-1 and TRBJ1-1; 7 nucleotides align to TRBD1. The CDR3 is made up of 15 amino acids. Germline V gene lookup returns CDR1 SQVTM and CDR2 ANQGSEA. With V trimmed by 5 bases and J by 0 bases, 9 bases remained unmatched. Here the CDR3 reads CSVKRAGTVNTEAFF. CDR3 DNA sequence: TGCAGCGTTAAACGCGCCGGGACAGTGAACACTGAAGCTTTCTTT.